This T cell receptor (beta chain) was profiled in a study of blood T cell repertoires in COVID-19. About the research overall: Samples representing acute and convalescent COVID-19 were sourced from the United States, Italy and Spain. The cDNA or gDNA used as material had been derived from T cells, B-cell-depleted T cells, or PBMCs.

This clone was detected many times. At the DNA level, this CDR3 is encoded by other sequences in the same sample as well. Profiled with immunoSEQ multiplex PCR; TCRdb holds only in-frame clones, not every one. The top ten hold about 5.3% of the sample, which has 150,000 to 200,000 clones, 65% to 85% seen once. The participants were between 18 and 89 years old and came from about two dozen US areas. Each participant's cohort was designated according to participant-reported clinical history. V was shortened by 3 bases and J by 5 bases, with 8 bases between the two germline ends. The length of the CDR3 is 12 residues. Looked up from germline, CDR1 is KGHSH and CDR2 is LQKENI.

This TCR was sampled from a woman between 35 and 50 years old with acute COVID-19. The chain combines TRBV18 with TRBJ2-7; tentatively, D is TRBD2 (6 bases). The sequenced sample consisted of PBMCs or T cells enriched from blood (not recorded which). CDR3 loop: CASSPGGDEQYF. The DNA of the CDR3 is TGTGCCAGCTCACCGGGCGGGGACGAGCAGTACTTC.